One and the same sample provided the 20 T cell receptor beta chains below, sequenced in a study of shared clonotypes between healthy human individuals. The method was immunoSEQ multiplex PCR; TCRdb's version includes in-frame clones alone and lacks a portion of them. Seen here are 2 million to 2.5 million clones, roughly 92% observed once, and the top ten hold 0.37%. Sequenced input: naive CD4+ T cells from PBMCs. As to subset: CD45RA+ positively selected. These receptors were obtained from a young man in good health. Some clones in this sample may be carry-over from other donors' samples.

J is TRBJ2-2 and V is TRBV2; D not certain. The CDR3 has 15 residues. Trimming removed 2 bases from V and 7 bases from J, with 14 bases in between. CDR1 and CDR2 from the germline V gene are SNHLY and FYNNEI. The DNA for the CDR3 is TGTGCCAGCAGTGAACAGTTGGGTGGCAACGGGGAGCTGTTTTTT. This sequence encodes CASSEQLGGNGELFF.

The rearrangement uses TRBV27 and TRBJ2-2, with D possibly TRBD1 on 6 matching bases. Trimming removed 3 bases from V and 0 bases from J, with 11 bases in between. Germline CDR1 MNHEY, CDR2 SMNVEV (reference sequence). There are 16 residues in the CDR3. Here the CDR3 DNA reads TGTGCCAGCAGTTTTGGGACACTTGCGAACACCGGGGAGCTGTTTTTT. Its protein product is CASSFGTLANTGELFF.

Points on this clone: Likely a read error: the CDR3 ends without its conserved phenylalanine or tryptophan. Because the CDR3's place on the DNA is in doubt, the DNA is left out and the CDR3 is given as listed by TCRdb. The V call is TRBV2, the J call TRBJ2-7; the table's TRBD2 call for D was not verified on the DNA. Looked up from germline, CDR1 is SNHLY and CDR2 is FYNNEI. The CDR3 is 12 amino acids long, termini counted. CDR3 loop: CASSEALHQPRS.

This chain connects TRBV30 to TRBJ1-2; D not resolved. V dropped 0 bases and J dropped 8 bases, with 16 bases sitting between them. From germline, CDR1 is GTSNPN and CDR2 SVGIG (reference sequence). The CDR3 covers 14 residues. The CDR3 loop reads CAWSVLWASWGYTF. The CDR3 bases are TGTGCCTGGAGTGTACTATGGGCAAGTTGGGGCTACACCTTC.

This chain links TRBV7-2 with TRBJ1-6, with D tentatively TRBD1 (6 bases). Germline values: CDR1 SGHTA, CDR2 FQGNSA. Trimming removed 1 base at V and 10 bases at J, with 14 bases between. This CDR3 is 15 amino acids long. This CDR3 reads CASSLVPGAGSPLHF. CDR3 DNA: TGTGCCAGCAGCTTAGTCCCGGGGGCGGGATCACCCCTCCACTTT. Complete variable domain (other parts from reference TRBV7-2 and TRBJ1-6): GAGVSQSPSNKVTEKGKDVELRCDPISGHTALYWYRQSLGQGLEFLIYFQGNSAPDKSGLPSDRFSAERTGGSVSTLTIQRTQQEDSAVYLCASSLVPGAGSPLHFGNGTRLTVT.

This chain joins TRBV15 and TRBJ2-6; D is perhaps TRBD1 (7 bases). CDR1 and CDR2 from the germline V gene are LNHNV and YYDKDF (reference sequence). V lost 3 bases to trimming and J lost 4 bases, with 16 bases between them. The CDR3 runs 17 residues. CDR3 sequence reads: CATSSRGALLGANVLTF. The CDR3 nucleotides are TGTGCCACCAGCAGCAGGGGGGCCTTGCTGGGGGCCAACGTCCTGACTTTC. The complete variable domain, with remaining parts taken from reference TRBV15 and TRBJ2-6, reads DAMVIQNPRYQVTQFGKPVTLSCSQTLNHNVMYWYQQKSSQAPKLLFHYYDKDFNNEADTPDNFQSRRPNTSFCFLDIRSPGLGDTAMYLCATSSRGALLGANVLTFGAGSRLTVL.

The table lists this clone with a few counts. The V call is TRBV6-7, the J call TRBJ1-1; TRBD1 agrees at 7 bases. TRBV6-7 is an ORF for which the function is uncertain. CDR3 length: 15 amino acids. The V and J ends lost 0 bases and 8 bases, in that order; junction bases with no gene match: 9. The DNA for the CDR3 is TGTGCCAGCAGTTACTCTGACAGGGCCAAGTCGGAAGCTTTCTTT. Protein: CASSYSDRAKSEAFF.

The V and J genes are TRBV2 and TRBJ1-1; D is possibly TRBD1 (6 bases). The V gene lost 7 bases and the J gene lost 5 bases, with 14 bases spanning the gap. Germline V gene sequence: CDR1 SNHLY, CDR2 FYNNEI. The CDR3 runs 13 residues. The CDR3 is CASIPGAKTEAFF. CDR3 DNA sequence: TGTGCCAGCATCCCGGGGGCAAAGACTGAAGCTTTCTTT.

The V gene is TRBV5-6, the J gene TRBJ2-7; D not resolved. The CDR3 has 12 amino acids. Trimming left V 4 bases short and J 3 bases short, with 8 bases between. From germline, CDR1 is SGHDT and CDR2 YYEEEE. The CDR3 here is CASSLGLYEQYF. The DNA for the CDR3 is TGTGCCAGCAGCCTGGGCCTCTACGAGCAGTACTTC.

In the case of this clone: The sample contains more than one DNA sequence encoding this CDR3. V and J are TRBV12-5 and TRBJ2-3; D uncertain. Germline V gives CDR1 LGHNT, CDR2 FRNRAP. Trimming took off 0 bases at V and 4 bases at J, with 2 bases between the two ends. There are 12 residues in the CDR3. CDR3 in amino acids: CASGLVADTQYF. DNA for the CDR3: TGTGCTAGTGGTTTGGTAGCAGATACGCAGTATTTT.

V gene TRBV9 combines with J gene TRBJ1-5; 8 bases are shared with TRBD1. With 3 bases clipped from V and 5 bases from J, the junction kept 4 bases outside the gene matches. The CDR3 length is 14 residues. Germline CDR1 SGDLS, CDR2 YYNGEE. The CDR3 loop is CASSGQGAYQPQHF. The CDR3 DNA reads as TGTGCCAGCAGCGGGCAGGGGGCATATCAGCCCCAGCATTTT.

The chain combines TRBV11-2 with TRBJ2-2; D ambiguous. This CDR3 is built from 13 residues. Trimming took 0 bases from V and 6 from J, leaving 5 bases between them. The germline V gene has CDR1 SGHAT and CDR2 FQNNGV. As DNA, the CDR3 is TGTGCCAGCAGCTTAGAGGCGGCCGGGGAGCTGTTTTTT. Its protein product is CASSLEAAGELFF.

Regarding this clone: Other DNA sequences from this sample encode an identical CDR3 as well. This chain connects TRBV20-1 to TRBJ2-1; D gene ambiguous. The CDR3 is 11 residues long. Trimming took 6 bases from V and 7 from J, leaving 10 bases between them. Germline values: CDR1 DFQATT, CDR2 SNEGSKA (reference sequence). The CDR3 loop is CSAQPGNEQFF. Here the CDR3 DNA reads TGCAGTGCCCAACCCGGGAATGAGCAGTTCTTC.

The chain links TRBV13 to TRBJ2-7; D unclear. The CDR3 covers 11 residues. Germline loops: CDR1 PRHDT, CDR2 FYEKMQ (reference sequence). Trimming left V 2 bases short and J 4 bases short, with 3 bases between. The CDR3 DNA reads as TGTGCCAGCAGCTTAACGTACGAGCAGTACTTC. Its translation: CASSLTYEQYF.

This chain links TRBV7-2 with TRBJ2-2; a weak D match, TRBD2 (6 bases). Trimming took off 2 bases at V and 5 bases at J, with 15 bases between the two ends. CDR1 and CDR2 from the germline V gene are SGHTA and FQGNSA. CDR3 length: 16 residues. The CDR3 sequence: CASSLPGGEETGELFF. In DNA, the CDR3 is TGTGCCAGCAGCTTACCTGGCGGGGAGGAAACCGGGGAGCTGTTTTTT.

This chain uses TRBV5-1 with TRBJ2-3; the match to TRBD2 covers 9 bases. The CDR3 is 16 residues long. Per the germline V gene, CDR1 is SGHRS and CDR2 is YFSETQ. Germline trimming cut 0 bases from V and 6 bases from J; bases unmatched to any gene: 8. The CDR3 sequence is CASSLATSSGTDTQYF. The CDR3, as DNA: TGCGCCAGCAGCTTGGCCACGTCTAGCGGGACGGATACGCAGTATTTT.

This clone was observed a single time. The rearrangement uses TRBV27 and TRBJ1-4; maybe TRBD1 (5 bases). The V end was cut by 4 bases, the J end by 6 bases, with 9 bases between. The CDR3 consists of 13 residues. Germline values: CDR1 MNHEY, CDR2 SMNVEV (reference sequence). Here the CDR3 DNA reads TGTGCCAGCAGTTCGTCGGGGCATGAAAAACTGTTTTTT. It is translated as CASSSSGHEKLFF.

This sequence joins TRBV11-2 and TRBJ2-7; D not resolved. V lost 0 bases and J lost 2, with 11 bases in between. CDR1 and CDR2 (germline): SGHAT, FQNNGV. The CDR3 is 15 residues long. The CDR3 spells CASSLEWGYTYEQYF. DNA for the CDR3: TGTGCCAGCAGCTTAGAGTGGGGTTACACCTACGAGCAGTACTTC.

This chain uses TRBV19 with TRBJ1-2; TRBD1 agrees at 9 bases. CDR3 length equals 14 residues. The germline V gene has CDR1 LNHDA and CDR2 SQIVND (reference sequence). The V and J ends lost 7 bases and 4 bases, in that order; junction bases with no gene match: 7. The CDR3 DNA is TGTGCCAGTAATAGGGCGGGACAGGGCTATGGCTACACCTTC. It yields the protein CASNRAGQGYGYTF. The whole variable domain, remainder taken from reference TRBV19 and TRBJ1-2, is DGGITQSPKYLFRKEGQNVTLSCEQNLNHDAMYWYRQDPGQGLRLIYYSQIVNDFQKGDIAEGYSVSREKKESFPLTVTSAQKNPTAFYLCASNRAGQGYGYTFGSGTRLTVV.

The rearrangement links TRBV27 to TRBJ1-5; 7 nucleotides line up with TRBD1. J gave up 9 bases and V 5 bases, and 4 bases lay outside the gene matches. CDR1 and CDR2 from the germline V gene are MNHEY and SMNVEV (reference sequence). CDR3 length: 12 amino acids. The CDR3 region has the DNA TGTGCCAGCAGTACCCACAGGGGGCCCCAGCATTTT. Amino acid sequence: CASSTHRGPQHF.